Detailed here is one T cell receptor (beta chain). Germline V gene sequence: CDR1 SGHNT, CDR2 YYREEE (reference sequence). Trimming pared 4 bases from V and 5 bases from J, leaving 10 bases between. CDR3 length: 13 residues. These data belong to a study of blood T cell repertoires in COVID-19. Background on the study: Samples came from the United States, Italy and Spain, spanning acute and convalescent COVID-19. Sources were T cells, B-cell-depleted T cells, or PBMCs; the material itself was cDNA or gDNA.

How the authors handled the data: Reference gene primer amplification gave nucleated cell count estimates. The table came from immunoSEQ multiplex PCR; TCRdb's copy has only in-frame clones and leaves some out. Clone size and the V and J calls come from that table; the DNA yielded D and trimming. This table holds 90,000 to 150,000 clones, over 75% found once. Sequenced: peripheral blood. This receptor was taken from a man in his sixties or seventies with active or convalescent COVID-19. The chain is built from TRBV5-4 and TRBJ2-1; D may be TRBD2 (5 bases). This CDR3 reads CASSPRANNEQFF. DNA for the CDR3: TGTGCCAGCAGCCCGCGGGCTAACAATGAGCAGTTCTTC.